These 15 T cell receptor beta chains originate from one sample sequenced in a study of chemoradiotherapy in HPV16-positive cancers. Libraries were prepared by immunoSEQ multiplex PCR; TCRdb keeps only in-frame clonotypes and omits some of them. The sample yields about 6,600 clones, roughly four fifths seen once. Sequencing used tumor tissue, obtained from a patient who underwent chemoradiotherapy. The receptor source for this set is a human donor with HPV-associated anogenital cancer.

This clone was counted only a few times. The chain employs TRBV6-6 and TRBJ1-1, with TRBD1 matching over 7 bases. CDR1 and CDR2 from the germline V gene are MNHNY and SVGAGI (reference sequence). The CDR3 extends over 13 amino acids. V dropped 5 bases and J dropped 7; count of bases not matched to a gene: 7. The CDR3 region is CASSLQGYLEAFF. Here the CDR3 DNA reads TGTGCCAGCAGTCTACAGGGGTACCTTGAAGCTTTCTTT.

The CDR3 DNA reads as TGTGCCAGCAGTGGACCGTGGGAGACCCAGTACTTC. It encodes CASSGPWETQYF. The chain carries TRBV28 and TRBJ2-5; D not certain. V was trimmed by 5 bases and J by 5 bases, leaving 9 bases between them. CDR3 size: 12 residues. The germline CDR1 and CDR2 sequences are MDHEN and SYDVKM. Full variable domain (rest looked up from reference TRBV28 and TRBJ2-5): DVKVTQSSRYLVKRTGEKVFLECVQDMDHENMFWYRQDPGLGLRLIYFSYDVKMKEKGDIPEGYSVSREKKERFSLILESASTNQTSMYLCASSGPWETQYFGPGTRLLVL.

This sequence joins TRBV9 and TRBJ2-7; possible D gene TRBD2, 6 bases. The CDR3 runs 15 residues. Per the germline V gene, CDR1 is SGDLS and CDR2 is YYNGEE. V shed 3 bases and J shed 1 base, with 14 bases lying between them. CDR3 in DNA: TGTGCCAGCAGCGCGGGACTCCAGTCTTCCTACGAGCAGTACTTC. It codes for CASSAGLQSSYEQYF.

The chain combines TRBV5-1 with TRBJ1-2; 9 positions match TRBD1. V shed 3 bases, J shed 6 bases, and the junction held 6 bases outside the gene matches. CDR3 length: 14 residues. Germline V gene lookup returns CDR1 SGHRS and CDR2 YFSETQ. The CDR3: CASSSWDRANGYTF. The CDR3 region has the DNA TGCGCCAGCAGCTCGTGGGACAGGGCGAATGGCTACACCTTC. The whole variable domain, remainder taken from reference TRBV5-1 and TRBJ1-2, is KAGVTQTPRYLIKTRGQQVTLSCSPISGHRSVSWYQQTPGQGLQFLFEYFSETQRNKGNFPGRFSGRQFSNSRSEMNVSTLELGDSALYLCASSSWDRANGYTFGSGTRLTVV.

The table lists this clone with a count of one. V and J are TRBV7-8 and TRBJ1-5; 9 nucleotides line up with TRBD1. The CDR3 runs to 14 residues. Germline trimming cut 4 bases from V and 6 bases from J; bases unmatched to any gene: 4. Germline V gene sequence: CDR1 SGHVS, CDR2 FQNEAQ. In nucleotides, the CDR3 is TGTGCCAGCAGCTCCGGGACAGGGACTCAGCCCCAGCATTTT. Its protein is CASSSGTGTQPQHF.

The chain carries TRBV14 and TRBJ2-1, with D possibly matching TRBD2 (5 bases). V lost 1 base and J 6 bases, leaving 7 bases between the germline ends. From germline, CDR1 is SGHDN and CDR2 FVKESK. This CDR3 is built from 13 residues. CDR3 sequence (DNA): TGTGCCAGCAGCCAAGCGGGGATCAATGAGCAGTTCTTC. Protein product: CASSQAGINEQFF.

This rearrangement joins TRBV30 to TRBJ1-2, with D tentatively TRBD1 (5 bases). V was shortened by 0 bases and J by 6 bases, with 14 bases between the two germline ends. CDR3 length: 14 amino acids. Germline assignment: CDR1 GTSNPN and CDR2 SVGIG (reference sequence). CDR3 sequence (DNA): TGTGCCTGGAGTGTAAATCCCCCAGGGCATGGCTACACCTTC. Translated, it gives CAWSVNPPGHGYTF.

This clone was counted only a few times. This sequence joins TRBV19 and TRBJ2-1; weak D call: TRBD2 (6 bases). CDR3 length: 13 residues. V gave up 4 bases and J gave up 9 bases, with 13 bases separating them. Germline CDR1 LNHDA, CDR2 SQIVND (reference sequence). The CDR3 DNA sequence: TGTGCCAGTAGTACGATGGACGGGAGTGAGCAGTTCTTC. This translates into CASSTMDGSEQFF.

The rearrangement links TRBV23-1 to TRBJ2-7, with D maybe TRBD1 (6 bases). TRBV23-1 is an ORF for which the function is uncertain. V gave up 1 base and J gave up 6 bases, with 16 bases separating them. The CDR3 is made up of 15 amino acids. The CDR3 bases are TGCGCCAGCAGTCAATTGCCAGGGGTTTTCCTCGAGCAGTACTTC. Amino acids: CASSQLPGVFLEQYF.

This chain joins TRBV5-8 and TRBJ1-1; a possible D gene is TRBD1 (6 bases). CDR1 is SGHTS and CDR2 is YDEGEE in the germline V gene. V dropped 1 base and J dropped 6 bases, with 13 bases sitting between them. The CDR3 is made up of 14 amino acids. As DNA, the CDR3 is TGTGCCAGCAGCTTGTCGGCAGGGGCGGCTGAAGCTTTCTTT. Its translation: CASSLSAGAAEAFF.

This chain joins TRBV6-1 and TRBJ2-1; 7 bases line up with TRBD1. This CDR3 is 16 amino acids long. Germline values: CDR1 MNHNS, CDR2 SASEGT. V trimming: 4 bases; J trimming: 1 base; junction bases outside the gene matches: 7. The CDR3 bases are TGTGCCAGCAGTGGTAACAGGGGCAAGTCCTACAATGAGCAGTTCTTC. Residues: CASSGNRGKSYNEQFF.

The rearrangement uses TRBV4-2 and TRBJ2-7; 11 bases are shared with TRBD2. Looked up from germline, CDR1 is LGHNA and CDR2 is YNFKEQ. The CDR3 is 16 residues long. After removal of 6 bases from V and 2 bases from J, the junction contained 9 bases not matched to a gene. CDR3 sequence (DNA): TGTGCCAGCAGAGGGGTAACTAGCGGGGGAACCTACGAGCAGTACTTC. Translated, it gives CASRGVTSGGTYEQYF.

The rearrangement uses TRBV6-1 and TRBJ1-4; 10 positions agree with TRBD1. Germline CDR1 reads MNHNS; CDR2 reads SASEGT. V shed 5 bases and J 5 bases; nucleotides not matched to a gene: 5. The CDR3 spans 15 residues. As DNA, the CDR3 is TGTGCCAGCAGTTTAGACAGGGGGCTAAATGAAAAACTGTTTTTT. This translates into CASSLDRGLNEKLFF.

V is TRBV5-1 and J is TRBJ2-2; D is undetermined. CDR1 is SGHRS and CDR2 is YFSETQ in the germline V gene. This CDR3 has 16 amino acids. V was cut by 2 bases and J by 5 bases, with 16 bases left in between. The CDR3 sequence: CASSFYYELSTGELFF. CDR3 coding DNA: TGCGCCAGCAGCTTTTATTACGAGTTATCGACCGGGGAGCTGTTTTTT.

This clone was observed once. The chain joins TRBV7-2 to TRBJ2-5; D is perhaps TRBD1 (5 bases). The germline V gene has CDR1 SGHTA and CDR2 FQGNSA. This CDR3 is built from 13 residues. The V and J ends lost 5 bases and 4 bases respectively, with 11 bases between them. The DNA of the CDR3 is TGTGCCAGCAGCAAAAATAGGGGAGAGACCCAGTACTTC. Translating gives CASSKNRGETQYF.